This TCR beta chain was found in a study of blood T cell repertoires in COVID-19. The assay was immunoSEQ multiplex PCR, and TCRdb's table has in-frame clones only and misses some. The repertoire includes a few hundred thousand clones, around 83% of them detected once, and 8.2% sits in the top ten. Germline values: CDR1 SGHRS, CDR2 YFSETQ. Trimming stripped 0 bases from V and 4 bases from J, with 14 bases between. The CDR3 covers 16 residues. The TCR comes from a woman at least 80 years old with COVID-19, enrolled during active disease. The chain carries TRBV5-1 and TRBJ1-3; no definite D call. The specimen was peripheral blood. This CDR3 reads CASSLVAGFSGNTIYF. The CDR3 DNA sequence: TGCGCCAGCAGCTTGGTGGCAGGCTTTTCCGGAAACACCATATATTTT.